This T cell receptor (beta chain) derives from a study of T cell changes during pregnancy in multiple sclerosis. CDR3 length: 15 amino acids. The V end lost 4 bases, the J end lost 6 bases, and 18 bases lay between the germline ends. Per the germline V gene, CDR1 is MNHEY and CDR2 is SVGAGI. Using immunoSEQ multiplex PCR, the repertoire was profiled, and TCRdb retains in-frame clones only, with some absent. The sample includes some 71,000 clones, 75% to 95% of them seen just once. This chain uses TRBV6-5 with TRBJ1-2, with a weak D call TRBD1 (5 bases). This sample comprised CD4+ T cells from peripheral blood mononuclear cells, obtained in the third trimester of pregnancy. The TCR was taken from a female donor in good health, enrolled as a control in a pregnancy study. In nucleotides, the CDR3 is TGTGCCAGCAGTTCAACCTCCCAGGGAGGACATGGCTACACCTTC. Residues: CASSSTSQGGHGYTF.